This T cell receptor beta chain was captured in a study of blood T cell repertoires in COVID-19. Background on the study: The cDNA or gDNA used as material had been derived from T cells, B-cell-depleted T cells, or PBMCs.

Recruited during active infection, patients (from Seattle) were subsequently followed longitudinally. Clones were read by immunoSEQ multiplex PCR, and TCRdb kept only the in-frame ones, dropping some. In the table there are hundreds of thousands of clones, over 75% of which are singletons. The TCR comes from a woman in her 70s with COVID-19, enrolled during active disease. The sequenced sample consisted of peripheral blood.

DNA for the CDR3: TGTGCCAGCAGCCAAAAACTAGCGGGAGGGTGGGAGACCCAGTACTTC. Its translation is CASSQKLAGGWETQYF. The V gene is TRBV7-3, the J gene TRBJ2-5; 13 bases match TRBD2. This CDR3 region has 16 residues. Germline-derived CDR1 and CDR2 are SGHTA and FQGTGA. Trimming at V came to 5 bases and at J to 5 bases, leaving 8 bases not matched to a gene.